This note documents a single T cell receptor (beta chain) sequence. Its antigen is still unknown. Germline V gene lookup returns CDR1 DFQATT and CDR2 SNEGSKA (reference sequence). This CDR3 contains 13 residues. The ends were cut back, 5 bases at V and 0 bases at J, with 11 bases in the middle. These data are taken from a study of T cells after yellow fever vaccination. TCR cDNA, made by 5'RACE template switching, carried an added universal primer site and UMIs. Each CDR3 protein is one row after TCRdb ran MiXCR on the 5' RACE reads. The sample carries almost 600,000 distinct CDR3 sequences, roughly 14% recorded once. Study outcomes and limitations: FACS-sorted repertoires could harbor abundant contaminating bulk-population clonotypes. Subsequent to the booster, the majority of primary-vaccination clones reappeared (under 98% CD4, 88% CD8).

This sequence was found in a man between 25 and 39 years old who received the YFV17D yellow fever vaccine. The chain links TRBV20-1 to TRBJ2-7; D ambiguous. The starting material was PBMCs, obtained on the day of the yellow fever booster vaccination. CDR3 in amino acids: CSARPAHSYEQYF. The CDR3, as DNA: TGCAGTGCTCGCCCGGCGCACTCCTACGAGCAGTACTTC.